This T cell receptor (beta chain) derives from a study of beta chain features in type 1 diabetes. Study-wide points: Junctions at VDJ sites from type 1 diabetes patients had fewer insertions and more deletions. Comparison showed that naive, central memory and Treg TCRB repertoires appeared more similar among patients than among healthy donors.

Investigators reverse transcribed all isolated RNA, so they sequenced expressed TCRB transcripts. Clones were read by immunoSEQ multiplex PCR, and TCRdb kept only the in-frame ones, dropping some. Counted here are tens of thousands of clones, around 50% occurring once; the ten biggest clones make up 0.25%. The V gene's germline CDR1 is MNHNS and CDR2 SASEGT. V dropped 6 bases and J dropped 0; count of bases not matched to a gene: 1. This CDR3 has 13 amino acids. Sorting with CD45RO/CCR7/CD25/CD127/CD95/CD27 yielded naive, central memory, regulatory and stem-like memory CD4+ cells. With regard to this clone: The antigen is unknown.

The chain employs TRBV6-1 and TRBJ1-1, with 7 bases matching TRBD1. The sequenced sample was stem cell memory CD4+ T cells from blood. This TCR was sampled from a woman aged 25 to 39 in good health. This CDR3 reads CASSQGVNTEAFF. The CDR3 region has the DNA TGTGCCAGCAGCCAGGGGGTGAACACTGAAGCTTTCTTT.